The source of this T cell receptor beta chain is a study of monozygotic twins with inflammatory bowel disease. Broader study findings: Using the inverse Simpson index, IBD patients had lower TCRbeta diversity than healthy co-twins. Clonotype sharing was lower in IBD patients than healthy twins, most markedly with disease activity.

About this clonotype: Its antigen is unknown.

The CDR3 length is 16 residues. Germline CDR1 and CDR2: LNHNV and YYDKDF (reference sequence). TCRdb derives one entry per CDR3 protein from the 5' RACE reads, leaving out DNA. The sample is made up of 400,000 or so distinct CDR3 sequences, and the top ten hold about 2.4% of it. Sequencing used blood. The chain carries TRBV15 and TRBJ2-1; TCRdb lists TRBD2, though no DNA is available to test this call. The TCR originated in a human donor with ulcerative colitis or Crohn's disease, or a healthy co-twin of an affected twin (not recorded which). CDR3 loop: CATSRELAGRHNEQFF.